The source of this T cell receptor beta chain is a study of cytomegalovirus exposure and HLA in healthy donors. The trim removed 3 bases at V and 3 bases at J, leaving 2 bases unmatched. This CDR3 is 13 amino acids long. Germline V lookup: CDR1 SGHTS, CDR2 YDEGEE. PCR used 60 Vbeta primers and 13 Jbeta primers. Measured with immunoSEQ multiplex PCR; TCRdb has only the in-frame clones, and not every one. The repertoire holds about 150,000 clones, 65% to 80% seen once, with 3% to 4% in the top ten. The source is a woman aged 40 to 50 in good health and CMV-seronegative. This sequence joins TRBV5-8 and TRBJ1-1; TRBD1 matches at 7 bases. The sequenced material came from PBMCs. The CDR3 sequence: CASSYDRDTEAFF. The CDR3 coding sequence is TGTGCCAGCAGCTACGACAGGGACACTGAAGCTTTCTTT.